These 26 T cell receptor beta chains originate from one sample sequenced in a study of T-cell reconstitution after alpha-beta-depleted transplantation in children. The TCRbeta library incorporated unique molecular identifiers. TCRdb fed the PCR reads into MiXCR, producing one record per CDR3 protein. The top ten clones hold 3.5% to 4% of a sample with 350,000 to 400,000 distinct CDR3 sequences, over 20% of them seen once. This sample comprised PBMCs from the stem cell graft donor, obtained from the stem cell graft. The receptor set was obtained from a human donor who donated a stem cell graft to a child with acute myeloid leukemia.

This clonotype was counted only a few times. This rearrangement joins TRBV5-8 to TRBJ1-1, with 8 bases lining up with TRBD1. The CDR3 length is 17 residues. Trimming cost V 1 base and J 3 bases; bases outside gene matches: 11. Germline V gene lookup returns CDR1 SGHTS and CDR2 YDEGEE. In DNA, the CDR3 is TGTGCCAGCAGCTTGAGGGAGGTACAGGGGGGGGACACTGAAGCTTTCTTT. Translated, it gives CASSLREVQGGDTEAFF.

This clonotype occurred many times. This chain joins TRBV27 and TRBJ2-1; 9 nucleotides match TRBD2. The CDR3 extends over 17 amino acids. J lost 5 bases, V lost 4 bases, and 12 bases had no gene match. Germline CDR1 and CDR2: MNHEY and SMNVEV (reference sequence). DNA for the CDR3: TGTGCCAGCAGTTCCCACCTTAGCGGGAGCTTCAACAATGAGCAGTTCTTC. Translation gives CASSSHLSGSFNNEQFF.

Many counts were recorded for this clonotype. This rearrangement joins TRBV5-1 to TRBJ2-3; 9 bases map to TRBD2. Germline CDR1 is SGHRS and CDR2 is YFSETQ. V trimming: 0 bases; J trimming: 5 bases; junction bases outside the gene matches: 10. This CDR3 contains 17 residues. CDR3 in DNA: TGCGCCAGCAGCTTGGAGGGTAGCGGGAGATTTGGAGATACGCAGTATTTT. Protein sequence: CASSLEGSGRFGDTQYF. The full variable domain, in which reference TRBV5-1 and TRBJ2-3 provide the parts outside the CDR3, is KAGVTQTPRYLIKTRGQQVTLSCSPISGHRSVSWYQQTPGQGLQFLFEYFSETQRNKGNFPGRFSGRQFSNSRSEMNVSTLELGDSALYLCASSLEGSGRFGDTQYFGPGTRLTVL.

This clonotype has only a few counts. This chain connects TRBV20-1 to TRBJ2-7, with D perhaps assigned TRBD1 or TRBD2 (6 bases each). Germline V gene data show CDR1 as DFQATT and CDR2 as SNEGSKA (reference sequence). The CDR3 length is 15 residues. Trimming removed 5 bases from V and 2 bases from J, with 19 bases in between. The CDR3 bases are TGCAGTGCTGCTGCGGGACAAGTCGCGACCTACGAGCAGTACTTC. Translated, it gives CSAAAGQVATYEQYF.

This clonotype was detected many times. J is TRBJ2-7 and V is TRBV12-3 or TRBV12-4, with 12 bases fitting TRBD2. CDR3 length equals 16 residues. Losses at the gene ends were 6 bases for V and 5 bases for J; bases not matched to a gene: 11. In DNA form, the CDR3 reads TGTGCCAGCAGCTCGGGACTAGCGGGTTATAGTGACGAGCAGTACTTC. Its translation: CASSSGLAGYSDEQYF.

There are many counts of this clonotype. This chain's CDR3 is CASSLGGVEQYF. The CDR3 nucleotides read TGTGCCAGCAGTTTGGGGGGTGTCGAGCAGTACTTC. V is TRBV12-3 or TRBV12-4 and J is TRBJ2-7, with D possibly being TRBD2 (6 bases). The V end was cut by 3 bases, the J end by 6 bases, with 9 bases between. This CDR3 has 12 residues.

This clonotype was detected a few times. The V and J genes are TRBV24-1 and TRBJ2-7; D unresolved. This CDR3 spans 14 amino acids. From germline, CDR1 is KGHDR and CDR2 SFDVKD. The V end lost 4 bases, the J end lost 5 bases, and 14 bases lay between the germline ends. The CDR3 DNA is TGTGCCACCAGTGAAGGCAGGACCCCCGACGAGCAGTACTTC. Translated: CATSEGRTPDEQYF.

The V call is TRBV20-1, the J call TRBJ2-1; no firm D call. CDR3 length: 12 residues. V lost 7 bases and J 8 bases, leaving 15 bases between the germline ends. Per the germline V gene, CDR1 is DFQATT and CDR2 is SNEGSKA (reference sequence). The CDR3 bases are TGCAGTGTTGCCAACAGTGGCGATGAGCAGTTCTTC. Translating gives CSVANSGDEQFF.

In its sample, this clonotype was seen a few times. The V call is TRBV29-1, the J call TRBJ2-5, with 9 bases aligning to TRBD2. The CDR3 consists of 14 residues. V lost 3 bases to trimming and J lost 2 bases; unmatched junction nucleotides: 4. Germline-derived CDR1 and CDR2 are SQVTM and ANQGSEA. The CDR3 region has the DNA TGCAGCGTTGATCCTAGCGGGGCACAAGAGACCCAGTACTTC. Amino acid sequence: CSVDPSGAQETQYF.

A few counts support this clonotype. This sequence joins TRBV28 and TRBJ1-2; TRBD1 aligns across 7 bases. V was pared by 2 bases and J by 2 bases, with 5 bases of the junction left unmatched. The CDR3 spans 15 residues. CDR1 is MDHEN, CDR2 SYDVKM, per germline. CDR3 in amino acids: CASSLERGQNYGYTF. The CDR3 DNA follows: TGTGCCAGCAGTTTAGAGCGGGGACAGAACTATGGCTACACCTTC.

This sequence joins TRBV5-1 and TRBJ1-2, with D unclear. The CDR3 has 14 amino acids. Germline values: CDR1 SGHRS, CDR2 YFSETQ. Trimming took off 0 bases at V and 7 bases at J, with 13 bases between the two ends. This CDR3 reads CASSLDLGFGGYTF. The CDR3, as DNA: TGCGCCAGCAGCTTGGATCTTGGGTTTGGTGGCTACACCTTC.

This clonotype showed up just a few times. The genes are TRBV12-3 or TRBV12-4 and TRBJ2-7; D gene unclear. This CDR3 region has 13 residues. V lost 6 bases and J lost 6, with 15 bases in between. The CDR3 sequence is CASSTPGGREQYF. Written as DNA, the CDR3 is TGTGCCAGCAGCACTCCGGGCGGTCGCGAGCAGTACTTC.

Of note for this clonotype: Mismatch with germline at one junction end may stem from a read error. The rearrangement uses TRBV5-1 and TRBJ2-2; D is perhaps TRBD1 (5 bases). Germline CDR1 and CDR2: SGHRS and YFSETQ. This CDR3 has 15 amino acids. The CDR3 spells CASSLSGTNTGELFF. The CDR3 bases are TGTGCCAGCAGTTTATCAGGGACGAACACCGGGGAGCTGTTTTTT.

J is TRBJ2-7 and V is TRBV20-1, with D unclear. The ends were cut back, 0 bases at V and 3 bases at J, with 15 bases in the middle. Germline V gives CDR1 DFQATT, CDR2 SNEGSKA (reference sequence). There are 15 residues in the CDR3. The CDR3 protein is CSARDRWGFGYEQYF. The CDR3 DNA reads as TGCAGTGCTAGAGATCGATGGGGTTTTGGCTACGAGCAGTACTTC.

CDR3: CSASGGQGIYEQFF. The CDR3 nucleotides are TGCAGTGCTAGCGGGGGACAGGGGATATATGAGCAGTTCTTC. V gene TRBV20-1 combines with J gene TRBJ2-1, with 10 bases identical to TRBD1. V lost 3 bases, J lost 8 bases, and 7 bases stayed unmatched. This CDR3 is 14 amino acids long. CDR1 and CDR2 (germline): DFQATT, SNEGSKA (reference sequence).

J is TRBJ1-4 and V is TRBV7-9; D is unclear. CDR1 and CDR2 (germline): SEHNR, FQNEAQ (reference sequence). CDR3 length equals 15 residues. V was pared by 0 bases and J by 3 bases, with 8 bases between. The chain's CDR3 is CASSLARMSNEKLFF. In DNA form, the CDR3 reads TGTGCCAGCAGCTTAGCAAGAATGTCTAATGAAAAACTGTTTTTT.

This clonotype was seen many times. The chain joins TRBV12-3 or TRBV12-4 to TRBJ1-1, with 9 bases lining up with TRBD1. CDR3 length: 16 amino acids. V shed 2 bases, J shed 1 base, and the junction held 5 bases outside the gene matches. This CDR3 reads CASSLRGQGWNTEAFF. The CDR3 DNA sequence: TGTGCCAGCAGTTTACGGGGACAGGGCTGGAACACTGAAGCTTTCTTT.

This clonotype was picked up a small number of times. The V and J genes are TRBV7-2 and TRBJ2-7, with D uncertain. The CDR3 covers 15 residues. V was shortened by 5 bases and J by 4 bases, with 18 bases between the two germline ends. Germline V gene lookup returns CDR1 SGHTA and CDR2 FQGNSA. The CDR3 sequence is CASSPPEKLLYEQYF. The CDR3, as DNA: TGTGCCAGCAGCCCCCCGGAGAAGCTGTTGTACGAGCAGTACTTC. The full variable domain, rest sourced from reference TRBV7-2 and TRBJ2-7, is GAGVSQSPSNKVTEKGKDVELRCDPISGHTALYWYRQSLGQGLEFLIYFQGNSAPDKSGLPSDRFSAERTGGSVSTLTIQRTQQEDSAVYLCASSPPEKLLYEQYFGPGTRLTVT.

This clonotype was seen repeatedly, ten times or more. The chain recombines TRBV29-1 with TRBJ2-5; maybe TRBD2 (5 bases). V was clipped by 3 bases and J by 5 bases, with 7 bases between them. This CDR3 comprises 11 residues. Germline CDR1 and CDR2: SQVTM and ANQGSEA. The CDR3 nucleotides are TGCAGCGTTGAGCCGGGGGAGACCCAGTACTTC. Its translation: CSVEPGETQYF.

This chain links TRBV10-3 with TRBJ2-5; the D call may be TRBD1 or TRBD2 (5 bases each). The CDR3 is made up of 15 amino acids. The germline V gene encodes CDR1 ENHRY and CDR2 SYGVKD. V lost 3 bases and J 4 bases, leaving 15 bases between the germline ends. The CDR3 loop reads CAISDPGAGGETQYF. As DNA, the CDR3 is TGTGCCATCAGTGACCCCGGGGCGGGTGGAGAGACCCAGTACTTC.

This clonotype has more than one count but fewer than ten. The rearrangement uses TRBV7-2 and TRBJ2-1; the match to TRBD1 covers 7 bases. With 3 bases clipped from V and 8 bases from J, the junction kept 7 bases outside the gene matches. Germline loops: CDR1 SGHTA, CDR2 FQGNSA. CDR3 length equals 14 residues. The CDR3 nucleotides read TGTGCCAGCAGCTTCTACAGGGGAAAGGATGAGCAGTTCTTC. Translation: CASSFYRGKDEQFF.

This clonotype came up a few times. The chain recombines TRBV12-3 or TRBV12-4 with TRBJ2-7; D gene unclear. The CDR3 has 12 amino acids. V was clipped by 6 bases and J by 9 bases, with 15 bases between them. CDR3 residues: CASSAAPFGQYF. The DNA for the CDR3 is TGTGCCAGCAGCGCCGCCCCCTTCGGGCAGTACTTC.

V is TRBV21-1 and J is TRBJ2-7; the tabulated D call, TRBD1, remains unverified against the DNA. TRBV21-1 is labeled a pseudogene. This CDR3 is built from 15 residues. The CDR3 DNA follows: TGTGCCAGCAGCAGGGGGAGACAGAAGACCTACGAGCAGTACTTC. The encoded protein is CASSRGRQKTYEQYF.

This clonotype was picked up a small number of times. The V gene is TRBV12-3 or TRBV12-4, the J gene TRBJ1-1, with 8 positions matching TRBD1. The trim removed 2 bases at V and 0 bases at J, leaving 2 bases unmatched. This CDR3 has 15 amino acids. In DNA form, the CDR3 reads TGTGCCAGCAGTTTAAGACAGGGGTTGAACACTGAAGCTTTCTTT. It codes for CASSLRQGLNTEAFF.

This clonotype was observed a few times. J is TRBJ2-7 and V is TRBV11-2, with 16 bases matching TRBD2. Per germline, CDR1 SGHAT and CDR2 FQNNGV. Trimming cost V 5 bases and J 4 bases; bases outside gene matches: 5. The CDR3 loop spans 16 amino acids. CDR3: CASSRPGLAGGYEQYF. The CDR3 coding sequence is TGTGCCAGCAGCCGTCCGGGACTAGCGGGAGGGTACGAGCAGTACTTC.

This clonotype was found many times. CDR3 sequence (DNA): TGTGCCATCAGTCCCCAGGGCCAAGAGACCCAGTACTTC. It translates to CAISPQGQETQYF. The chain uses TRBV10-3 and TRBJ2-5, with D tentatively TRBD1 (5 bases). This CDR3 comprises 13 residues. In germline, CDR1 is ENHRY, CDR2 SYGVKD. V was trimmed by 5 bases and J by 1 base, leaving 8 bases between them.